These 11 T cell receptor delta chains came from one sample sequenced in a study of Vδ1+ human thymocytes. Findings of the study overall: Thymic TRG and TRD repertoires appeared highly polyclonal.

These TCRs' antigens remain unknown. Extracted RNA was reverse transcribed into cDNA. Multiplex PCR used pooled V-gene forward primers and a constant-region reverse primer to amplify CDR3s. TCRdb reanalysed the multiplex PCR reads with CATT. In the table there are under 85,000 delta-chain clones, around 34% of which are singletons. The sample taken for sequencing was Vdelta1+ gamma-delta thymocytes from the thymus. Subset: FACS-sorted CD3+ TCRalphabeta- TCRVdelta1+ TCRVdelta2- thymocytes. All receptors come from a boy younger than two who had congenital heart surgery.

The sample holds a few counts of this clone. This sequence joins TRDV1 and TRDJ1; a weak D match, TRDD2 (6 bases). The CDR3 runs 20 residues. Germline CDR1 reads TSWWSYY; CDR2 reads QGS. Trimming pared 5 bases from V and 8 bases from J, leaving 36 bases between. In DNA form, the CDR3 reads TGTGCTCTTGGGACCTCCTTCCCGAGGGAATATCGTTCCGCTTACGAAAAACTCATCTTT. Translating it yields CALGTSFPREYRSAYEKLIF.

This clone appeared a few times. V is TRDV1 and J is TRDJ1; weak D call: TRDD3 (5 bases). CDR1 is TSWWSYY and CDR2 is QGS in the germline V gene. This CDR3 is built from 14 residues. V was cut by 5 bases and J by 0 bases, with 10 bases left in between. CDR3 sequence: CALGSGPYTDKLIF. CDR3 sequence (DNA): TGTGCTCTTGGGTCTGGGCCTTACACCGATAAACTCATCTTT.

This clone has only a few counts. This rearrangement joins TRDV1 to TRDJ1; TRDD3 agrees at 9 bases. The CDR3 runs to 20 residues. Trimming removed 0 bases from V and 3 bases from J; junction bases left unmatched: 17. Germline values: CDR1 TSWWSYY, CDR2 QGS. CDR3 sequence reads: CALGELEAFPQTGGADKLIF. The DNA for the CDR3 is TGTGCTCTTGGGGAACTAGAGGCCTTCCCACAAACTGGGGGAGCCGATAAACTCATCTTT.

The chain couples TRDV1 to TRDJ1; D possibly corresponds to TRDD2 (6 bases). The germline V and J ends were trimmed by 2 bases and 1 base, with 11 bases remaining between them. The CDR3 runs to 15 residues. Germline assignment: CDR1 TSWWSYY and CDR2 QGS. The CDR3 sequence is CALGELAFRTDKLIF. The CDR3 DNA reads TGTGCTCTTGGGGAATTAGCCTTCCGCACCGATAAACTCATCTTT.

The chain uses TRDV1 and TRDJ1, with unresolved D. The V and J ends lost 0 bases and 0 bases respectively, with 17 bases between them. The CDR3 extends over 18 amino acids. Germline CDR1 TSWWSYY, CDR2 QGS. The DNA of the CDR3 is TGTGCTCTTGGGGAACTAACTCCCCGGTCCACGTACACCGATAAACTCATCTTT. This translates into CALGELTPRSTYTDKLIF.

This clone was counted only a few times. The rearrangement joins TRDV1 to TRDJ1, with D possibly being TRDD3 (5 bases). The V and J ends lost 5 bases and 0 bases respectively, with 13 bases between them. From germline, CDR1 is TSWWSYY and CDR2 QGS. This CDR3 spans 15 amino acids. The CDR3 DNA reads as TGTGCTCTTGGGACACGCGGGGGGCACACCGATAAACTCATCTTT. This encodes CALGTRGGHTDKLIF.

V is TRDV1 and J is TRDJ1, with TRDD3 identical over 11 bases. V was clipped by 1 base and J by 0 bases; unmatched bases: 22. This CDR3 is built from 23 residues. CDR1 TSWWSYY and CDR2 QGS come from the germline V gene. The CDR3, as DNA: TGTGCTCTTGGGGAACGAGGGGGAAGCTGGGGGATACTCCGCGTACGCAACACCGATAAACTCATCTTT. Its protein product is CALGERGGSWGILRVRNTDKLIF.

The rearrangement links TRDV1 to TRDJ1; TRDD3 matches 11 bases. Trimming removed 5 bases from V and 4 bases from J; junction bases left unmatched: 12. The length of the CDR3 is 17 residues. Germline CDR1 TSWWSYY, CDR2 QGS. The CDR3 bases are TGTGCTCTTGGGAGCCTTCTCAGACTGGGGGATAGCGATAAACTCATCTTT. Protein sequence: CALGSLLRLGDSDKLIF.

This chain connects TRDV1 to TRDJ1; tentative D call: TRDD3 (6 bases). CDR1 and CDR2 from the germline V gene are TSWWSYY and QGS. This CDR3 is 18 amino acids long. V was clipped by 4 bases and J by 0 bases, with 21 bases between them. The CDR3 protein is CALGVLSHPGIYTDKLIF. In nucleotides, the CDR3 is TGTGCTCTTGGGGTGCTTTCTCACCCGGGGATCTACACCGATAAACTCATCTTT.

The chain employs TRDV1 and TRDJ1; 10 bases map to TRDD3. V gave up 2 bases and J gave up 3 bases; unmatched junction bases: 15. Germline values: CDR1 TSWWSYY, CDR2 QGS. This CDR3 is built from 19 residues. The DNA of the CDR3 is TGTGCTCTTGGGGAAGGGCCTGGGCTGGGGGATAAGAAAGCCGATAAACTCATCTTT. This translates into CALGEGPGLGDKKADKLIF.

The chain joins TRDV1 to TRDJ1; D perhaps matches TRDD3 (5 bases). Trimming removed 0 bases from V and 0 bases from J, with 26 bases in between. CDR1 TSWWSYY and CDR2 QGS come from the germline V gene. This CDR3 region has 21 residues. The CDR3 coding sequence is TGTGCTCTTGGGGAACTAGGGGGCGGGCTCAGCGCCGGGTTTTACACCGATAAACTCATCTTT. Amino acids: CALGELGGGLSAGFYTDKLIF.